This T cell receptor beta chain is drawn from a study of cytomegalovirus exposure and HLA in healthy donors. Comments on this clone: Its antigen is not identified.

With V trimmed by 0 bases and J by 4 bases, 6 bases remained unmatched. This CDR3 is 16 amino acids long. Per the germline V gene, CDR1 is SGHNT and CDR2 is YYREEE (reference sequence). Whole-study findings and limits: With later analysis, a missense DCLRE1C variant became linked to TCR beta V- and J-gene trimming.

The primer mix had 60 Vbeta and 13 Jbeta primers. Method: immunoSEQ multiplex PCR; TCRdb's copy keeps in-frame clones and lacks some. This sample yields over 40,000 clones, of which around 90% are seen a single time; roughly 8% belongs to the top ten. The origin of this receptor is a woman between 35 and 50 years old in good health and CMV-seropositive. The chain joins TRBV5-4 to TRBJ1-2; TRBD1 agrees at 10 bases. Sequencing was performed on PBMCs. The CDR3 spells CASSLGDRGQGYGYTF. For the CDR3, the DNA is TGTGCCAGCAGCTTGGGGGACAGGGGCCAAGGCTATGGCTACACCTTC.